This entry concerns a single T cell receptor (beta chain). Its antigen is unknown. The record originates from a study of T cell repertoires in cytomegalovirus infection. The wider study: Through public TCR beta signatures, both CMV infection and matching HLA type were indicated.

MiXCR was run by TCRdb on the reads, yielding one entry per CDR3 protein. The data show 200,000 to 250,000 distinct CDR3 sequences, roughly an eighth seen once. Regarding the study as a whole: Within the response measured ex vivo, HLA-C-restricted CMV-specific TCR beta clonotypes were dominant. Of the TCR beta families, the public ones yielded a cumulative frequency that identified carriers of CMV plus the relevant HLA.

Input material: PBMCs. This sequence originates from a human donor in good health (CMV status not recorded). Some clones in this sample may be carry-over from other donors' samples.

The CDR3 here is CASSWTGNTGELFF. CDR3 DNA: TGTGCCAGCAGTTGGACAGGGAACACCGGGGAGCTGTTTTTT. The chain carries TRBV6-2 or TRBV6-3 and TRBJ2-2; 7 nucleotides agree with TRBD1. Germline V gene data show CDR1 as MNHEY and CDR2 as SVGEGT. The V and J ends lost 4 bases and 1 base, in that order; junction bases with no gene match: 0. The length of the CDR3 is 14 residues.